What follows are 28 T cell receptor beta chains derived from one specimen sequenced in a study of shared clonotypes between healthy human individuals. CD45RO-negative, CCR7-selected cells formed the naive CD8 fraction, which excluded terminally differentiated effector memory CD45RA+ cells. Measured with immunoSEQ multiplex PCR; TCRdb has only the in-frame clones, and not every one. The sample records hundreds of thousands of clones, 95% to 96% being singletons. What was sequenced was naive CD8+ T cells sorted from blood. The receptors originated from a woman aged 25 to 45 in good health.

V is TRBV19 and J is TRBJ1-2; possible D gene TRBD1, 6 bases. Germline V gene lookup returns CDR1 LNHDA and CDR2 SQIVND (reference sequence). The CDR3 is made up of 14 amino acids. V gave up 11 bases and J gave up 4 bases, with 20 bases separating them. CDR3 sequence reads: CAEGGRMFIYGYTF. CDR3 in DNA: TGTGCCGAGGGGGGAAGGATGTTCATCTATGGCTACACCTTC.

The chain couples TRBV10-3 to TRBJ2-7; D may be TRBD1 or TRBD2 (5 bases each). This CDR3 has 16 residues. Between the trimmed V and J ends, which lost 6 bases and 0 bases, there was a span of 18 bases. The germline CDR1 and CDR2 sequences are ENHRY and SYGVKD. The CDR3 spells CAIRTARDLFSYEQYF. CDR3 coding DNA: TGTGCCATCAGAACCGCACGGGACCTCTTCTCCTACGAGCAGTACTTC.

V is TRBV28 and J is TRBJ2-1; no clear D gene. Germline V gene lookup returns CDR1 MDHEN and CDR2 SYDVKM. V was shortened by 2 bases and J by 10 bases, with 15 bases between the two germline ends. The CDR3 is 14 residues long. The DNA for the CDR3 is TGTGCCAGCAGTTTACGTGGAAGCGATGAAGAGCAGTTCTTC. Residues: CASSLRGSDEEQFF. Combining the CDR3 with reference TRBV28 and TRBJ2-1 gives the whole variable domain DVKVTQSSRYLVKRTGEKVFLECVQDMDHENMFWYRQDPGLGLRLIYFSYDVKMKEKGDIPEGYSVSREKKERFSLILESASTNQTSMYLCASSLRGSDEEQFFGPGTRLTVL.

This clone showed up just once. The chain joins TRBV19 to TRBJ2-2; D may be TRBD1 (5 bases). Trimming pared 7 bases from V and 6 bases from J, leaving 15 bases between. The CDR3 sequence is 14 residues long. From germline, CDR1 is LNHDA and CDR2 SQIVND (reference sequence). The CDR3 reads CASMTDSTAGELFF. The DNA of the CDR3 is TGTGCCAGTATGACCGACAGCACCGCCGGGGAGCTGTTTTTT.

Here the CDR3 DNA reads TGTGCCAGCAGACACGGGACTTGGATTGAAGCTTTCTTT. This encodes CASRHGTWIEAFF. The chain couples TRBV5-8 to TRBJ1-1; D is perhaps TRBD1 (5 bases). CDR3 length equals 13 residues. Per the germline V gene, CDR1 is SGHTS and CDR2 is YDEGEE. V lost 5 bases to trimming and J lost 7 bases, with 15 bases between them.

The chain is built from TRBV5-1 and TRBJ2-2; D unresolved. Germline-derived CDR1 and CDR2 are SGHRS and YFSETQ. Trimming removed 4 bases from V and 0 bases from J, with 4 bases in between. The CDR3 loop spans 13 amino acids. The CDR3 DNA follows: TGCGCCAGCAGCACAACGAACACCGGGGAGCTGTTTTTT. Translated: CASSTTNTGELFF.

The CDR3 is CASSPSFGEQFF. CDR3 nucleotides: TGTGCCAGCAGCCCTAGCTTCGGTGAGCAGTTCTTC. V gene TRBV7-6 combines with J gene TRBJ2-1; weak D call: TRBD2 (5 bases). Germline V gene lookup returns CDR1 SGHVS and CDR2 FNYEAQ. V lost 5 bases and J 9 bases, leaving 11 bases between the germline ends. This CDR3 comprises 12 residues.

The chain has TRBV29-1 and TRBJ2-1; the D gene could be TRBD1 or TRBD2 (5 bases each). V was clipped by 5 bases and J by 4 bases, with 12 bases between them. The CDR3 totals 13 residues. CDR1 SQVTM and CDR2 ANQGSEA come from the germline V gene. In DNA, the CDR3 is TGCAGCGTTCTACTAGGGGTTTACAATGAGCAGTTCTTC. Translating gives CSVLLGVYNEQFF.

The chain is built from TRBV27 and TRBJ1-5; 10 bases fit TRBD1. Germline-derived CDR1 and CDR2 are MNHEY and SMNVEV (reference sequence). This CDR3 has 14 residues. The V gene end was trimmed by 8 bases and the J gene end by 3 bases; junction bases not matched to a gene: 4. The CDR3 here is CASWTGGFNQPQHF. CDR3 coding DNA: TGTGCCAGCTGGACAGGGGGGTTCAATCAGCCCCAGCATTTT.

The chain recombines TRBV30 with TRBJ2-1; a possible D gene is TRBD2 (5 bases). The CDR3 has 13 amino acids. CDR1 GTSNPN and CDR2 SVGIG come from the germline V gene (reference sequence). Trimming cost V 3 bases and J 7 bases, with 13 bases left between them. The CDR3: CAWRGSGSNEQFF. CDR3 DNA: TGTGCCTGGAGGGGAAGCGGATCAAATGAGCAGTTCTTC.

This sequence joins TRBV28 and TRBJ2-7; 7 bases agree with TRBD1. V shed 4 bases and J 2 bases; nucleotides not matched to a gene: 8. Germline V gene lookup returns CDR1 MDHEN and CDR2 SYDVKM. The CDR3 spans 15 residues. CDR3: CASSSPRQGPYEQYF. The CDR3 DNA reads TGTGCCAGCAGTTCCCCGCGACAGGGTCCCTACGAGCAGTACTTC. Variable domain in full (rest from reference TRBV28 and TRBJ2-7): DVKVTQSSRYLVKRTGEKVFLECVQDMDHENMFWYRQDPGLGLRLIYFSYDVKMKEKGDIPEGYSVSREKKERFSLILESASTNQTSMYLCASSSPRQGPYEQYFGPGTRLTVT.

The chain carries TRBV27 and TRBJ2-7; no firm D call. Trimming took 6 bases from V and 2 from J, leaving 14 bases between them. The CDR3 runs 14 residues. Germline V gene sequence: CDR1 MNHEY, CDR2 SMNVEV (reference sequence). CDR3 DNA: TGTGCCAGCAGCTTCGGGTCCGGACCCTACGAGCAGTACTTC. It codes for CASSFGSGPYEQYF.

This sequence joins TRBV11-3 and TRBJ1-1, with 9 bases identical to TRBD1. Germline CDR1 reads SGHNT; CDR2 reads YENEEA. Germline trimming cut 4 bases from V and 0 bases from J; bases unmatched to any gene: 6. This CDR3 has 16 residues. The CDR3 nucleotides are TGTGCCAGCAGCTGGGACAGGGCTGGTATGAACACTGAAGCTTTCTTT. Protein product: CASSWDRAGMNTEAFF.

The V call is TRBV28, the J call TRBJ2-5; possibly TRBD2 for D (5 bases). The CDR3 loop spans 15 amino acids. Germline CDR1 is MDHEN and CDR2 is SYDVKM. The ends were cut back, 5 bases at V and 2 bases at J, with 15 bases in the middle. The CDR3 DNA reads TGTGCCAGCAGTCCCCTCGCGGGTATACAAGAGACCCAGTACTTC. Amino acid sequence: CASSPLAGIQETQYF.

The rearrangement links TRBV4-1 to TRBJ2-1; 12 positions match TRBD2. J lost 9 bases, V lost 2 bases, and 8 bases had no gene match. From germline, CDR1 is MGHRA and CDR2 YSYEKL. The CDR3 length is 16 residues. The CDR3: CASSQLWTSGIAEQFF. The CDR3, as DNA: TGCGCCAGCAGCCAATTATGGACTAGCGGGATCGCTGAGCAGTTCTTC.

This chain connects TRBV20-1 to TRBJ1-2; perhaps TRBD1 as D (6 bases). With 1 base removed from V and 7 bases from J, the gap between germline ends came to 7 bases. The germline CDR1 and CDR2 sequences are DFQATT and SNEGSKA (reference sequence). The CDR3 contains 11 residues. CDR3 region: CSARGTVGYTF. CDR3 DNA sequence: TGCAGTGCTAGAGGGACAGTTGGCTACACCTTC.

The chain recombines TRBV28 with TRBJ2-7; D gene uncertain. The CDR3 extends over 14 amino acids. Trimming removed 5 bases from V and 0 bases from J, with 11 bases in between. Germline V gene lookup returns CDR1 MDHEN and CDR2 SYDVKM. CDR3 amino acids: CASSRVYDSYEQYF. In DNA, the CDR3 is TGTGCCAGCAGTCGAGTTTATGACTCCTACGAGCAGTACTTC.

This chain joins TRBV2 and TRBJ1-5; no clear D gene. The CDR3 extends over 15 amino acids. Germline loops: CDR1 SNHLY, CDR2 FYNNEI. V gave up 3 bases and J gave up 0 bases, with 9 bases separating them. CDR3 in DNA: TGTGCCAGCAGTGACGGACCGTATAGCAATCAGCCCCAGCATTTT. Protein product: CASSDGPYSNQPQHF.

CDR3 in DNA: TGTGCCAGCAGCGTCGGGACAGGGCGAAACATTCAGTACTTC. Residues: CASSVGTGRNIQYF. This chain uses TRBV5-6 with TRBJ2-4, with TRBD1 identical over 9 bases. The CDR3 runs to 14 residues. Germline V gene data show CDR1 as SGHDT and CDR2 as YYEEEE. With V trimmed by 4 bases and J by 6 bases, 5 bases remained unmatched. The variable domain in full, with the rest retrieved from reference TRBV5-6 and TRBJ2-4, is DAGVTQSPTHLIKTRGQQVTLRCSPKSGHDTVSWYQQALGQGPQFIFQYYEEEERQRGNFPDRFSGHQFPNYSSELNVNALLLGDSALYLCASSVGTGRNIQYFGAGTRLSVL.

In this sample, this clone turned up once. V and J are TRBV28 and TRBJ1-2; D remains unclear. There are 14 residues in the CDR3. Germline loops: CDR1 MDHEN, CDR2 SYDVKM. Deletions cut 6 bases from V and 6 bases from J, with 17 bases between. The CDR3 region has the DNA TGTGCCAGCAGCCCGAGTCAGAGGTTTGATGGCTACACCTTC. It is translated as CASSPSQRFDGYTF.

This clone was picked up one time. This chain joins TRBV28 and TRBJ2-7; weak D call: TRBD1 (6 bases). V was shortened by 5 bases and J by 0 bases, with 17 bases between the two germline ends. In germline, CDR1 is MDHEN, CDR2 SYDVKM. The CDR3 totals 16 residues. CDR3 sequence (DNA): TGTGCCAGCAGTCCCCCGGTGGGGGCCCCCTCCTACGAGCAGTACTTC. It specifies CASSPPVGAPSYEQYF.

V usage is TRBV28 and J usage is TRBJ1-4; D might be TRBD1 (6 bases). The V and J ends lost 4 bases and 4 bases respectively, with 16 bases between them. CDR1 and CDR2 from the germline V gene are MDHEN and SYDVKM. The CDR3 spans 16 residues. The CDR3 bases are TGTGCCAGCAGTTCTCGAGAGGACAGTTTTAATGAAAAACTGTTTTTT. Its translation is CASSSREDSFNEKLFF. Based on the CDR3 plus reference TRBV28 and TRBJ1-4, the full variable domain is DVKVTQSSRYLVKRTGEKVFLECVQDMDHENMFWYRQDPGLGLRLIYFSYDVKMKEKGDIPEGYSVSREKKERFSLILESASTNQTSMYLCASSSREDSFNEKLFFGSGTQLSVL.

Points on this clone: Other DNA sequences in this sample translate to the same CDR3. The chain recombines TRBV6-1 with TRBJ1-5; D unclear. V was pared by 3 bases and J by 3 bases, with 6 bases between. This CDR3 spans 13 amino acids. The germline V gene encodes CDR1 MNHNS and CDR2 SASEGT. This chain's CDR3 is CASSEWANQPQHF. The DNA for the CDR3 is TGTGCCAGCAGTGAGTGGGCCAATCAGCCCCAGCATTTT.

The gene calls are TRBV19 and TRBJ2-3, with 14 bases fitting TRBD2. With V trimmed by 3 bases and J by 0 bases, 11 bases remained unmatched. The germline V gene has CDR1 LNHDA and CDR2 SQIVND (reference sequence). The CDR3 totals 20 residues. CDR3 protein: CASSIGGLAGVMFSTDTQYF. CDR3 bases: TGTGCCAGTAGTATCGGGGGACTAGCGGGAGTAATGTTTAGCACAGATACGCAGTATTTT. Complete variable domain (other parts from reference TRBV19 and TRBJ2-3): DGGITQSPKYLFRKEGQNVTLSCEQNLNHDAMYWYRQDPGQGLRLIYYSQIVNDFQKGDIAEGYSVSREKKESFPLTVTSAQKNPTAFYLCASSIGGLAGVMFSTDTQYFGPGTRLTVL.

The chain recombines TRBV7-2 with TRBJ2-7; tentatively, D is TRBD2 (5 bases). The CDR3 loop spans 13 amino acids. Germline V CDR1 and CDR2: SGHTA, FQGNSA. V lost 1 base and J 4 bases, leaving 8 bases between the germline ends. The CDR3 here is CASSLVRVYEQYF. For the CDR3, the DNA is TGTGCCAGCAGCTTAGTGCGGGTTTACGAGCAGTACTTC.

The genes are TRBV7-8 and TRBJ2-3, with 8 bases lining up with TRBD2. Germline CDR1 and CDR2: SGHVS and FQNEAQ. V lost 1 base and J lost 0; bases outside the gene matches: 6. This CDR3 comprises 17 residues. CDR3 in DNA: TGTGCCAGCAGCTTAGGATCTAGCGGGTATAGCACAGATACGCAGTATTTT. It is translated as CASSLGSSGYSTDTQYF.

As for this clone: A junction end diverges from the germline sequence, so it may reflect a read error. The sample carries other DNA sequences with the same CDR3. The genes are TRBV7-9 and TRBJ1-1; D is undetermined. This CDR3 has 15 residues. CDR1 SEHNR and CDR2 FQNEAQ come from the germline V gene (reference sequence). CDR3 bases: TGCGCCAGCGGCGGGGAACTGTTCGAGGACACTGAAGCTTTCTTT. Its protein product is CASGGELFEDTEAFF.

The chain combines TRBV9 with TRBJ2-3; possible D gene TRBD2, 5 bases. Germline V gives CDR1 SGDLS, CDR2 YYNGEE. V dropped 0 bases and J dropped 0 bases, with 17 bases sitting between them. The CDR3 covers 18 residues. The CDR3 here is CASSVVPSHLTSTDTQYF. CDR3 nucleotides: TGTGCCAGCAGCGTAGTGCCTAGCCATCTCACTAGCACAGATACGCAGTATTTT. The whole variable domain, remainder taken from reference TRBV9 and TRBJ2-3, is DSGVTQTPKHLITATGQRVTLRCSPRSGDLSVYWYQQSLDQGLQFLIQYYNGEERAKGNILERFSAQQFPDLHSELNLSSLELGDSALYFCASSVVPSHLTSTDTQYFGPGTRLTVL.